This is a list of T cell receptor beta chains from one sample in a study of response to subunit inactivated influenza vaccine. Using its own MiXCR run on the RT-PCR reads, TCRdb lists one record per CDR3 protein. The table shows 280,000 or so distinct CDR3 sequences, with 21% occurring only once. This specimen was PBMCs from blood, taken around 22 months after vaccination. These receptors all come from a man between 50 and 75 years old who received an inactivated influenza vaccine. Each CDR3 is given with its conserved first and last residue. A D gene is named only where the DNA matches it firmly. Size is stated for part of the rows, as once, few or many counts, or as a class when the clone is expanded.

v_call	j_call	d_call	clone_size	cdr3_nt	cdr3_aa
TRBV20-1	TRBJ2-3	-	few	TGCAGTGCTAGGACTCCCGAGGGGTCCATTGGTACGCAGTATTTT	CSARTPEGSIGTQYF
TRBV7-9	TRBJ2-2	-	-	TGTGCCAGCATGGAGGACGGGGAGCTGTTTTTT	CASMEDGELFF
TRBV12-3/TRBV12-4	TRBJ1-2	-	-	TGTGCCAGCAGTTTCACGACAGCATATGGCTACACCTTC	CASSFTTAYGYTF
TRBV12-3/TRBV12-4	TRBJ2-3	TRBD2	-	TGTGCCAGCAGTTTATGGCCTCGCGGGGGGATAGTAGATACGCAGTATTTT	CASSLWPRGGIVDTQYF
TRBV29-1	TRBJ1-5	-	-	TGCAGCGCTGTCGGCGGTAGCAATCAGCCCCAGCATTTT	CSAVGGSNQPQHF
TRBV9	TRBJ1-1	TRBD1	-	TGTGCCAGCAGCGGAAATACAGGGGAGGTTAAGAACACTGAAGCTTTCTTT	CASSGNTGEVKNTEAFF
TRBV7-2	TRBJ1-5	-	many	TGTGCCAGCAGCTTATGGGGGAATAGCAATCAGCCCCAGCATTTT	CASSLWGNSNQPQHF
TRBV6-5	TRBJ2-7	-	few	TGTGCCAGCAGTTACGGGCTCTCCTACGAGCAGTACTTC	CASSYGLSYEQYF
TRBV28	TRBJ2-3	TRBD2	-	TGTGCCAGCCCGGCCAATCCGGGAGGCACAAAATCAGATACGCAGTATTTT	CASPANPGGTKSDTQYF
TRBV9	TRBJ1-5	TRBD1	many	TGTGCCAGCAGCGACGGGACAGGGAGCAATCAGCCCCAGCATTTT	CASSDGTGSNQPQHF
TRBV5-4	TRBJ2-7	-	-	TGTGCCAGCAGCTTAGTCGGGAACGAGCAGTACTTC	CASSLVGNEQYF
TRBV5-1	TRBJ1-6	-	many	TGCGCCAGCAGCTTGTCCTTCGGACAGATAAATTCACCCCTCCACTTT	CASSLSFGQINSPLHF
TRBV15	TRBJ2-3	TRBD1	few	TGTGCCACCAGCAGGAGACAGGGGGCAACAGATACGCAGTATTTT	CATSRRQGATDTQYF
TRBV7-2	TRBJ1-1	-	few	TGTGCCAGCAGCTTAGCTGGGGGGCTTAGCACTGAAGCTTTCTTT	CASSLAGGLSTEAFF
TRBV12-3/TRBV12-4	TRBJ1-1	-	few	TGTGCCAGCAGTTTACGCGGACATAACACTGAAGCTTTCTTT	CASSLRGHNTEAFF
TRBV6-6	TRBJ2-7	-	-	TGTGCCAGCAGTTTTAGCGGCTACGAGCAGTACTTC	CASSFSGYEQYF
TRBV6-5	TRBJ2-2	-	-	TGTGCCAGCAGTTACCCCCCAAAAAAGCACACCGGGGAGCTGTTTTTT	CASSYPPKKHTGELFF
TRBV20-1	TRBJ2-3	TRBD1	-	TGCAGTGCTAGAGATCTGGGACAGGGGACAGATACGCAGTATTTT	CSARDLGQGTDTQYF
TRBV7-2	TRBJ2-3	TRBD2	few	TGTGCCAGCAGCTTAGTTGGACTAGCGGGGGGGCCAAATACGCAGTATTTT	CASSLVGLAGGPNTQYF
TRBV20-1	TRBJ1-1	-	few	TGCACCACCAAGAAGGGGTGGCAAGGCACTGAAGCTTTCTTT	CTTKKGWQGTEAFF
TRBV7-3	TRBJ1-1	-	once	TGTGCCAGCAGCTCTACAGATTCGAGCACTGAAGCTTTCTTT	CASSSTDSSTEAFF
TRBV27	TRBJ1-1	-	many	TGTGCCAGCAGGCAGGGTGGCACTGAAGCTTTCTTT	CASRQGGTEAFF
TRBV20-1	TRBJ2-3	TRBD2	-	TGCAGTGCTAGAAGGACTAGCGGGGGCACAGATACGCAGTATTTT	CSARRTSGGTDTQYF
TRBV29-1	TRBJ1-1	-	-	TGCAGCGTGGTACGGGGGAAAAAAACTGAAGCTTTCTTT	CSVVRGKKTEAFF
TRBV6-2/TRBV6-3	TRBJ1-2	-	few	TGTGCCAGCAGCACCGCCCGGTACACTAACTATGGCTACACCTTC	CASSTARYTNYGYTF
TRBV13	TRBJ2-7	-	few	TGTGCCAGCAGCTTAGATGGCAGTATTTACGAGCAGTACTTC	CASSLDGSIYEQYF
TRBV7-7	TRBJ2-5	-	once	TGTGCTAGCAGCTTCGCCCTCGGGGAGACCCAGTACTTC	CASSFALGETQYF
TRBV6-1	TRBJ2-7	TRBD1	-	TGTGCCAGCAGTCCAGGACAGGGTAATTTTTACGAGCAGTACTTC	CASSPGQGNFYEQYF
TRBV28	TRBJ2-3	-	many	TGTGCCAGCGGCACATCAGATACGCAGTATTTT	CASGTSDTQYF
TRBV12-3/TRBV12-4	TRBJ2-3	TRBD1	once	TGTGCCAGCACTCGGGACAGGGGTTTCGGTACGCAGTATTTT	CASTRDRGFGTQYF
TRBV3-1	TRBJ2-3	-	few	TGTGCCAGCAGCCAAGCAGGCCGCGCAGGACCGGGGTATTTT	CASSQAGRAGPGYF
TRBV3-1	TRBJ2-3	TRBD2	-	TGTGCCAGCAGCCAAGATCTGCTAGCGGGGGTCACAGATACGCAGTATTTT	CASSQDLLAGVTDTQYF
TRBV5-6	TRBJ1-2	TRBD1	few	TGTGCCAGCAGCAACAGGGGGAACGACTATGGCTACACCTTC	CASSNRGNDYGYTF
TRBV20-1	TRBJ2-1	-	few	TGCAGTGCTAGGGACTTGGTCCACAATGAGCAGTTCTTC	CSARDLVHNEQFF
TRBV6-1	TRBJ1-5	-	-	TGTGCCAGCAGTGAAATGGGGCGGGAACAGCCCCAGCATTTT	CASSEMGREQPQHF
TRBV27	TRBJ1-2	TRBD1	many	TGTGCCAGCAGTCCGAACCCCGGGACAGGGTCTGGCTACACCTTC	CASSPNPGTGSGYTF
TRBV2	TRBJ2-7	-	-	TGTGCCAGCAGTGAATCCTCGGCTGGTGAGCAGTACTTC	CASSESSAGEQYF
TRBV2	TRBJ2-1	TRBD2	few	TGTGCCAGCAGTGAAGCGCGCGTGCGGTTGGCTAGCGGGAGCAATGAGCAGTTCTTC	CASSEARVRLASGSNEQFF
TRBV3-1	TRBJ2-7	-	few	TGTGCCAGCAGCCATAGGACCACCTCCTACGAGCAGTACTTC	CASSHRTTSYEQYF
TRBV19	TRBJ1-4	TRBD1	few	TGTGCCAGTAGTATCGAGGGGACAGTGAACGGAAAACTGTTTTTT	CASSIEGTVNGKLFF
TRBV6-1	TRBJ1-5	-	-	TGTGCCAGCAGTGAAGTTCGTAGTCAGCCCCAGCATTTT	CASSEVRSQPQHF
TRBV24-1	TRBJ2-2	TRBD1	few	TGTGCCACCAGTGACCCCGGACAGGGGGCGTCGACCGGGGAGCTGTTTTTT	CATSDPGQGASTGELFF
TRBV9	TRBJ2-7	TRBD2	-	TGTGCCAGCAGCCCATACGGGAGCGGGAGCGGGTCCTACGAGCAGTACTTC	CASSPYGSGSGSYEQYF
TRBV11-2	TRBJ2-3	TRBD2	-	TGTGCCAGCAGCTTAGGGGCCCCCGGGGGGGCGTCGGATACGCAGTATTTT	CASSLGAPGGASDTQYF
TRBV24-1	TRBJ1-2	-	few	TGTGCCACCAGTGATCCCGCTCGAGTTTATGGCTACACCTTC	CATSDPARVYGYTF
TRBV15	TRBJ1-2	TRBD1	-	TGTGCCACCAGCAGAGAGGACAGGTTGAAATTGCACTATGGCTACACCTTC	CATSREDRLKLHYGYTF
TRBV24-1	TRBJ2-3	TRBD2	many	TGTGCCACCAGTGACCCCCGCTCGAAAATAGCGGGAGGTTCCAATACGCAGTATTTT	CATSDPRSKIAGGSNTQYF
TRBV4-1	TRBJ2-5	TRBD2	-	TGCGCCAGCAGCCAAGAGGCTAGCGGGGGGGCCTCAGAGACCCAGTACTTC	CASSQEASGGASETQYF
TRBV12-3/TRBV12-4	TRBJ2-7	-	few	TGTGCCAGCAGTTTACCCTCGACAGGAGGTGCTTACGAGCAGTACTTC	CASSLPSTGGAYEQYF
TRBV7-8	TRBJ1-5	TRBD1	few	TGTGCCAGCAGCCCCTATCTTGGACAGGATAGCAATCAGCCCCAGCATTTT	CASSPYLGQDSNQPQHF
TRBV7-9	TRBJ2-5	-	-	TGTGCCAGCAGCTCCAACGGTCAAGCGGAGACCCAGTACTTC	CASSSNGQAETQYF